This T cell receptor (beta chain) was retrieved from a study of blood T cell repertoires in COVID-19. The overall study: Sites in the United States, Italy and Spain provided acute and convalescent COVID-19 samples.

Method: immunoSEQ multiplex PCR; TCRdb's copy keeps in-frame clones and lacks some. The sample holds 180,000 or so clones, 85% to 90% seen once. The germline V gene encodes CDR1 SEHNR and CDR2 FQNEAQ (reference sequence). Trimming pared 1 base from V and 7 bases from J, leaving 15 bases between. This CDR3 is 15 amino acids long. The source of this sequence is a woman aged 55-69 years with acute or convalescent COVID-19. V is TRBV7-9 and J is TRBJ2-3; possible D gene TRBD1, 5 bases. The sequencing input was peripheral blood. The CDR3 is CASSLGELRGNTQYF. The CDR3 DNA is TGTGCCAGCAGCTTAGGGGAATTAAGGGGAAATACGCAGTATTTT.